The 23 T cell receptor beta chains presented below share a single source sample, sequenced in a study of identical twins. TCRdb redid the calling of the 5' RACE reads with MiXCR, one entry per CDR3 protein. The repertoire has around 490,000 distinct CDR3 sequences, approximately 20% of them found once; the top ten carry 0.45% to 0.5%. The sample also formed part of further work on yellow fever vaccine responses in identical twins.

Sequencing was performed on CD4+ T cells sorted from blood. Source of these receptors: a woman aged 18-29 years in good health.

The rearrangement joins TRBV20-1 to TRBJ2-4; TRBD1 might be the D (5 bases). V lost 0 bases, J lost 0 bases, and 6 bases lay in between. This CDR3 is built from 14 residues. Germline V CDR1 and CDR2: DFQATT, SNEGSKA (reference sequence). CDR3 in amino acids: CSARDDRAKNIQYF. DNA of the CDR3: TGCAGTGCTAGAGACGACAGAGCCAAAAACATTCAGTACTTC.

CDR3: CASSIDRVRSGELFF. As DNA, the CDR3 is TGTGCCAGCAGTATCGACAGGGTTAGATCCGGGGAGCTGTTTTTT. V is TRBV28 and J is TRBJ2-2, with TRBD1 matching over 7 bases. This CDR3 contains 15 residues. Germline loops: CDR1 MDHEN, CDR2 SYDVKM. After removal of 5 bases from V and 6 bases from J, the junction contained 9 bases not matched to a gene. The complete variable domain, with remaining parts taken from reference TRBV28 and TRBJ2-2, reads DVKVTQSSRYLVKRTGEKVFLECVQDMDHENMFWYRQDPGLGLRLIYFSYDVKMKEKGDIPEGYSVSREKKERFSLILESASTNQTSMYLCASSIDRVRSGELFFGEGSRLTVL.

The chain joins TRBV28 to TRBJ1-3; D ambiguous. Per the germline V gene, CDR1 is MDHEN and CDR2 is SYDVKM. This CDR3 has 14 amino acids. Trimming took 4 bases from V and 0 from J, leaving 7 bases between them. In nucleotides, the CDR3 is TGTGCCAGCAGTTCTCCCAACTCTGGAAACACCATATATTTT. Protein product: CASSSPNSGNTIYF.

The chain carries TRBV12-3 or TRBV12-4 and TRBJ2-7; possibly TRBD1 for D (5 bases). Trimming removed 2 bases from V and 5 bases from J, with 13 bases in between. The CDR3 covers 14 residues. CDR3 sequence: CASSLFQGKDEQYF. The CDR3, as DNA: TGTGCCAGCAGTTTATTCCAGGGTAAAGACGAGCAGTACTTC.

The chain is built from TRBV12-3 or TRBV12-4 and TRBJ1-1, with D unresolved. The length of the CDR3 is 15 residues. Trimming removed 3 bases at V and 7 bases at J, with 18 bases between. The CDR3 DNA reads as TGTGCCAGCAGTTTTGGCTCCCGGCCCGTTGGTGAAGCTTTCTTT. Translation: CASSFGSRPVGEAFF.

The chain joins TRBV5-6 to TRBJ2-1, with no clear D. V was shortened by 4 bases and J by 0 bases, with 14 bases between the two germline ends. Looked up from germline, CDR1 is SGHDT and CDR2 is YYEEEE. The CDR3 runs 16 residues. CDR3 loop: CASSRHLVGSYNEQFF. In nucleotides, the CDR3 is TGTGCCAGCAGCCGACATTTAGTTGGCTCCTACAATGAGCAGTTCTTC.

The chain has TRBV25-1 and TRBJ2-3, with 9 bases that match TRBD1. The CDR3 runs 13 residues. Per germline, CDR1 MGHDK and CDR2 SYGVNS. The junction had 2 bases not matched to a gene; V was cut back by 6 bases and J by 4 bases. In DNA, the CDR3 is TGTGCCAGCAGCGGGACAGGGCCAGATACGCAGTATTTT. This encodes CASSGTGPDTQYF.

V gene TRBV11-3 combines with J gene TRBJ2-1; no definite D call. The CDR3 is 13 residues long. Germline values: CDR1 SGHNT, CDR2 YENEEA. The V end lost 5 bases, the J end lost 5 bases, and 10 bases lay between the germline ends. The CDR3 DNA reads TGTGCCAGCAGCCATCGGGTCCACAATGAGCAGTTCTTC. Amino acids: CASSHRVHNEQFF.

V usage is TRBV5-1 and J usage is TRBJ2-5; the D gene could be TRBD1 or TRBD2 (5 bases each). The germline CDR1 and CDR2 sequences are SGHRS and YFSETQ. The V and J ends lost 0 bases and 4 bases respectively, with 13 bases between them. The CDR3 is 15 amino acids. The CDR3 protein is CASSLVGGRGETQYF. The DNA of the CDR3 is TGCGCCAGCAGCTTGGTTGGGGGACGAGGAGAGACCCAGTACTTC.

V usage is TRBV28 and J usage is TRBJ1-5, with D perhaps TRBD1 (6 bases). There are 12 residues in the CDR3. Germline assignment: CDR1 MDHEN and CDR2 SYDVKM. The germline V and J ends were trimmed by 6 bases and 7 bases, with 10 bases remaining between them. In nucleotides, the CDR3 is TGTGCCAGCAGGCTACAGGGACAGCCCCAGCATTTT. It encodes CASRLQGQPQHF.

The chain couples TRBV2 to TRBJ2-6; D possibly corresponds to TRBD1 (5 bases). V lost 10 bases and J 0 bases, leaving 10 bases between the germline ends. This CDR3 spans 14 amino acids. Germline loops: CDR1 SNHLY, CDR2 FYNNEI. The chain's CDR3 is CATHDSSGANVLTF. In DNA form, the CDR3 reads TGTGCCACCCACGACAGCTCTGGGGCCAACGTCCTGACTTTC.

This clonotype was seen a handful of times. V gene TRBV20-1 combines with J gene TRBJ2-2, with D maybe TRBD1 (6 bases). There are 14 residues in the CDR3. Germline loops: CDR1 DFQATT, CDR2 SNEGSKA (reference sequence). Between the trimmed V and J ends, which lost 3 bases and 4 bases, there was a span of 12 bases. This CDR3 reads CSARNRVSTGELFF. In DNA form, the CDR3 reads TGCAGTGCTAGGAACAGGGTTAGCACCGGGGAGCTGTTTTTT.

The sample holds a few counts of this clonotype. The J gene is TRBJ1-3, the V gene TRBV20-1; D gene uncertain. The germline gives CDR1 DFQATT, CDR2 SNEGSKA (reference sequence). This CDR3 spans 15 amino acids. V was shortened by 2 bases and J by 0 bases, with 11 bases between the two germline ends. The CDR3 DNA reads TGCAGTGCTAGACTCGGACTAAACTCTGGAAACACCATATATTTT. This codes for CSARLGLNSGNTIYF.

The rearrangement joins TRBV15 to TRBJ2-3, with a possible D match to TRBD2 (5 bases). Looked up from germline, CDR1 is LNHNV and CDR2 is YYDKDF (reference sequence). Between the trimmed V and J ends, which lost 2 bases and 0 bases, there was a span of 12 bases. The CDR3 sequence is 16 residues long. The CDR3 region has the DNA TGTGCCACCAGCAGACAAGCGGCTGCTAGCACAGATACGCAGTATTTT. Protein: CATSRQAAASTDTQYF.

The chain combines TRBV5-5 with TRBJ2-5, with D perhaps matching TRBD1 (6 bases). With 7 bases removed from V and 7 bases from J, the gap between germline ends came to 23 bases. CDR3 length: 15 residues. CDR1 SGHKS and CDR2 YYEKEE come from the germline V gene (reference sequence). The CDR3 nucleotides are TGTGCCAGCTCCTGGGGGCACGAGAGTGCGGGGACCCAGTACTTC. This encodes CASSWGHESAGTQYF.

The chain joins TRBV5-1 to TRBJ1-1; 8 nucleotides agree with TRBD1. The J segment lost 8 bases and the V segment lost 0 bases, leaving 3 bases of the junction unmatched. CDR1 SGHRS and CDR2 YFSETQ come from the germline V gene. The CDR3 is made up of 13 amino acids. The CDR3, as DNA: TGCGCCAGCAGCTTGGTGGGGACAGGCGAAGCTTTCTTT. Its translation is CASSLVGTGEAFF. The full variable domain, completed using reference TRBV5-1 and TRBJ1-1, is KAGVTQTPRYLIKTRGQQVTLSCSPISGHRSVSWYQQTPGQGLQFLFEYFSETQRNKGNFPGRFSGRQFSNSRSEMNVSTLELGDSALYLCASSLVGTGEAFFGQGTRLTVV.

The rearrangement links TRBV10-3 to TRBJ2-1, with TRBD1 matching 8 bases. The CDR3 spans 15 residues. In germline, CDR1 is ENHRY, CDR2 SYGVKD. After removal of 3 bases from V and 2 bases from J, the junction contained 3 bases not matched to a gene. In DNA form, the CDR3 reads TGTGCCATCAGTGAACCGGGACAGGCCTACAATGAGCAGTTCTTC. Translated: CAISEPGQAYNEQFF.

The J gene is TRBJ1-1, the V gene TRBV6-1; D remains ambiguous. The CDR3 spans 14 residues. V lost 7 bases and J lost 2, with 14 bases in between. Germline V gene sequence: CDR1 MNHNS, CDR2 SASEGT. The CDR3 sequence: CASTPGSANTEAFF. The CDR3 DNA follows: TGTGCCAGCACCCCGGGAAGCGCAAACACTGAAGCTTTCTTT.

This clonotype was counted between two and nine times. The chain links TRBV12-3 or TRBV12-4 to TRBJ2-7; 7 bases match TRBD1. The junction had 4 bases not matched to a gene; V was cut back by 6 bases and J by 5 bases. There are 12 residues in the CDR3. CDR3 loop: CASRRTGDEQYF. The CDR3 bases are TGTGCCAGCAGAAGAACAGGGGACGAGCAGTACTTC.

The genes are TRBV3-1 and TRBJ2-3; D remains unclear. Germline V CDR1 and CDR2: LGHDT, YNNKEL (reference sequence). The V gene lost 2 bases and the J gene lost 0 bases, with 12 bases spanning the gap. This CDR3 is built from 16 residues. The CDR3 spells CASSQRPTLSTDTQYF. The CDR3 DNA reads as TGTGCCAGCAGCCAAAGGCCGACTCTAAGCACAGATACGCAGTATTTT.

In its sample, this clonotype was seen a few times. The rearrangement joins TRBV10-3 to TRBJ2-5, with TRBD1 as a possible D gene (6 bases). Germline-derived CDR1 and CDR2 are ENHRY and SYGVKD. V dropped 4 bases and J dropped 2 bases, with 14 bases sitting between them. CDR3 size: 15 residues. The CDR3 loop is CAISVLRGQQETQYF. As DNA, the CDR3 is TGTGCCATCAGTGTTTTGAGAGGACAGCAAGAGACCCAGTACTTC.

The chain couples TRBV20-1 to TRBJ2-1; the match to TRBD1 covers 8 bases. Germline lookup yields CDR1 DFQATT and CDR2 SNEGSKA (reference sequence). This CDR3 region has 14 residues. Trimming removed 5 bases from V and 7 bases from J; junction bases left unmatched: 10. Here the CDR3 DNA reads TGCAGTGCTCCCGACAGGGGCGAAGGAAATGAGCAGTTCTTC. Its protein product is CSAPDRGEGNEQFF.

There are a few counts of this clonotype. This chain joins TRBV9 and TRBJ2-2; no reliable D call. Germline values: CDR1 SGDLS, CDR2 YYNGEE. This CDR3 spans 14 amino acids. The V gene lost 2 bases and the J gene lost 3 bases, with 8 bases spanning the gap. The CDR3 here is CASSVSLDTGELFF. The DNA of the CDR3 is TGTGCCAGCAGCGTCTCTCTGGACACCGGGGAGCTGTTTTTT.